These 26 T cell receptor beta chains came from one sample sequenced in a study of PD-L1 blockade in urothelial cancer (dated by TCRdb to about 2017). The sample's time point label, in plain terms: peripheral blood 6 weeks after treatment start. Library method: the immunoSEQ multiplex PCR assay. In TCRdb, the immuneACCESS table is reduced to in-frame sequences with V and J assigned. These tables do not hold every clone; where another copy was compared, an unresolved V gene accounts for under half, and the others remain unexplained. Within this sample are 40,000 to 60,000 clones, with roughly 80% of them counted one time only. The top ten clonotypes cover about 10% of the sample. Specimen: PBMCs, collected around atezolizumab (anti-PD-L1) treatment. These receptors came from a man aged 65-85 years with urothelial cancer.

The table lists this clone with a few counts. V usage is TRBV10-3 and J usage is TRBJ2-7, with D perhaps TRBD2 (5 bases). V gave up 9 bases and J gave up 3 bases, with 12 bases separating them. Germline CDR1 reads ENHRY; CDR2 reads SYGVKD. The CDR3 extends over 12 amino acids. The chain's CDR3 is CAIGPTNYEQYF. For the CDR3, the DNA is TGTGCCATTGGACCGACTAACTACGAGCAGTACTTC.

The rearrangement joins TRBV28 to TRBJ1-2; TRBD1 matches 8 bases. Germline CDR1 and CDR2: MDHEN and SYDVKM. J lost 4 bases, V lost 6 bases, and 7 bases had no gene match. This CDR3 contains 14 residues. The CDR3 region has the DNA TGTGCCAGCAGAGAACAGGGGGTGGGCTATGGCTACACCTTC. It yields the protein CASREQGVGYGYTF.

The DNA for the CDR3 is TGTGCCAGCAGCCAATGGACAGGGGGCTTGAACACTGAAGCTTTCTTT. This codes for CASSQWTGGLNTEAFF. The chain has TRBV11-1 and TRBJ1-1, with TRBD1 matching 11 bases. The CDR3 runs 16 residues. Germline assignment: CDR1 SGHAT and CDR2 FQDESV (reference sequence). Trimming at V came to 5 bases and at J to 0 bases, leaving 5 bases not matched to a gene.

This chain links TRBV5-4 with TRBJ2-1, with 7 bases lining up with TRBD2. CDR1 SGHNT and CDR2 YYREEE come from the germline V gene (reference sequence). The CDR3 spans 15 residues. Trimming took 2 bases from V and 6 from J; bases not matched to a gene: 8. The CDR3 sequence is CASSLTREGRNEQFF. The DNA for the CDR3 is TGTGCCAGCAGCTTAACGAGGGAGGGCCGCAATGAGCAGTTCTTC.

The rearrangement uses TRBV18 and TRBJ2-3; D possibly corresponds to TRBD1 (6 bases). Germline V CDR1 and CDR2: KGHSH, LQKENI. The CDR3 consists of 15 residues. Trimming removed 3 bases from V and 5 bases from J, with 15 bases in between. CDR3 nucleotide sequence: TGTGCCAGCTCACCGAAGATGGGGGCCGGAGATACGCAGTATTTT. Its protein is CASSPKMGAGDTQYF.

The V call is TRBV4-1, the J call TRBJ1-1, with D maybe TRBD1 (5 bases). V was shortened by 4 bases and J by 3 bases, with 15 bases between the two germline ends. Looked up from germline, CDR1 is MGHRA and CDR2 is YSYEKL. The CDR3 totals 15 residues. CDR3 nucleotides: TGCGCCAGCAGCCTCATAGGGGCGGCGTACACTGAAGCTTTCTTT. Residues: CASSLIGAAYTEAFF.

The chain employs TRBV11-2 and TRBJ1-1, with D unclear. The CDR3 spans 17 residues. The V end was cut by 2 bases, the J end by 1 base, with 17 bases between. Germline V gene data show CDR1 as SGHAT and CDR2 as FQNNGV. The CDR3: CASSLLRLDNPNTEAFF. Here the CDR3 DNA reads TGTGCCAGCAGCTTACTCCGCCTTGACAACCCGAACACTGAAGCTTTCTTT.

This clone was seen a single time. The chain is built from TRBV19 and TRBJ2-1; TRBD2 matches at 8 bases. This CDR3 comprises 15 residues. Looked up from germline, CDR1 is LNHDA and CDR2 is SQIVND (reference sequence). Losses at the gene ends were 5 bases for V and 3 bases for J; bases not matched to a gene: 6. CDR3 DNA sequence: TGTGCCAGTAGTTTACGACTAGCGTACTACAATGAGCAGTTCTTC. It translates to CASSLRLAYYNEQFF.

J is TRBJ2-7 and V is TRBV25-1; 8 nucleotides match TRBD2. The V segment lost 5 bases and the J segment 3 bases; nucleotides outside the gene matches: 15. This CDR3 has 17 residues. The germline gives CDR1 MGHDK, CDR2 SYGVNS. The CDR3 region has the DNA TGTGCCAGCAGTCAACCGACTGTTAGCGGGGTAAACTACGAGCAGTACTTC. Residues: CASSQPTVSGVNYEQYF.

In this sample, this clone turned up a few times. The genes are TRBV20-1 and TRBJ2-7; the D gene is possibly TRBD2 (5 bases). Germline V gene sequence: CDR1 DFQATT, CDR2 SNEGSKA (reference sequence). Trimming left V 4 bases short and J 13 bases short, with 17 bases between. This CDR3 comprises 11 residues. The CDR3: CSAIHLRVPYF. CDR3 DNA: TGCAGTGCTATCCATCTGCGGGTCCCCTACTTC.

The chain carries TRBV2 and TRBJ1-1, with D possibly being TRBD1 (5 bases). The CDR3 runs to 15 residues. V was trimmed by 7 bases and J by 4 bases, leaving 19 bases between them. The germline CDR1 and CDR2 sequences are SNHLY and FYNNEI. The DNA of the CDR3 is TGTGCCAGCACAGAATGGGGCAAAGAGAGCACTGAAGCTTTCTTT. It codes for CASTEWGKESTEAFF.

The V and J genes are TRBV28 and TRBJ2-1; 9 nucleotides line up with TRBD1. Trimming took 10 bases from V and 5 from J; bases not matched to a gene: 6. Germline V gene data show CDR1 as MDHEN and CDR2 as SYDVKM. The CDR3 consists of 13 residues. CDR3 in amino acids: CAITGTGNNEQFF. The DNA of the CDR3 is TGTGCCATTACAGGGACAGGGAACAATGAGCAGTTCTTC.

The rearrangement uses TRBV11-2 and TRBJ2-5; TRBD1 matches 10 bases. CDR1 SGHAT and CDR2 FQNNGV come from the germline V gene. The CDR3 is 17 residues long. Trimming at V came to 5 bases and at J to 1 base, leaving 10 bases not matched to a gene. The CDR3 protein is CASSPRGDRGPQETQYF. The DNA of the CDR3 is TGTGCCAGCAGCCCAAGAGGGGACAGGGGCCCCCAAGAGACCCAGTACTTC.

The chain carries TRBV5-1 and TRBJ2-5; maybe TRBD2 (7 bases). The V end lost 3 bases, the J end lost 5 bases, and 14 bases lay between the germline ends. This CDR3 has 14 residues. Germline V CDR1 and CDR2: SGHRS, YFSETQ. The CDR3 region is CASSSMGGLETQYF. CDR3 coding DNA: TGCGCCAGCAGCTCAATGGGGGGGCTGGAGACCCAGTACTTC.

In this sample, this clone turned up a few times. The chain has TRBV28 and TRBJ2-2, with 7 bases lining up with TRBD2. The germline V gene encodes CDR1 MDHEN and CDR2 SYDVKM. The CDR3 spans 14 residues. V lost 5 bases to trimming and J lost 6 bases; unmatched junction nucleotides: 6. As DNA, the CDR3 is TGTGCCAGCAGTGGGGGGGGTGTGGCCGGGGAGCTGTTTTTT. Protein product: CASSGGGVAGELFF.

The genes are TRBV6-1 and TRBJ2-7, with 7 bases identical to TRBD1. Unmatched junction bases numbered 9, after V lost 2 bases and J lost 5 bases. The germline V gene has CDR1 MNHNS and CDR2 SASEGT. This CDR3 has 15 residues. Here the CDR3 DNA reads TGTGCCAGCAGTGAAATGACAGGGTTCGCACACGAGCAGTACTTC. It is translated as CASSEMTGFAHEQYF.

The chain uses TRBV30 and TRBJ1-2; 7 positions match TRBD1. The V and J ends lost 5 bases and 6 bases, in that order; junction bases with no gene match: 9. The CDR3 has 13 residues. CDR1 GTSNPN and CDR2 SVGIG come from the germline V gene (reference sequence). CDR3 sequence reads: CAWSGTAVNGYTF. CDR3 coding DNA: TGTGCCTGGTCTGGGACAGCCGTGAATGGCTACACCTTC.

This rearrangement joins TRBV2 to TRBJ1-2; possibly TRBD1 for D (5 bases). CDR3 length: 13 amino acids. The V and J ends lost 6 bases and 3 bases respectively, with 11 bases between them. CDR1 and CDR2 from the germline V gene are SNHLY and FYNNEI. The CDR3 DNA reads TGTGCCAGCAGCGCCGACAGTGACTATGGCTACACCTTC. Translation: CASSADSDYGYTF.

The genes are TRBV2 and TRBJ1-2; 9 bases are shared with TRBD1. The CDR3 has 15 residues. Per the germline V gene, CDR1 is SNHLY and CDR2 is FYNNEI. V was pared by 7 bases and J by 8 bases, with 14 bases of the junction left unmatched. Written as DNA, the CDR3 is TGTGCCAGCACCGCCGGGACAGGGAGATCGAGAGGCTACACCTTC. Encoded protein: CASTAGTGRSRGYTF. The whole variable domain, filled in from reference TRBV2 and TRBJ1-2, reads EPEVTQTPSHQVTQMGQEVILRCVPISNHLYFYWYRQILGQKVEFLVSFYNNEISEKSEIFDDQFSVERPDGSNFTLKIRSTKLEDSAMYFCASTAGTGRSRGYTFGSGTRLTVV.

The chain uses TRBV7-8 and TRBJ1-1, with D possibly TRBD1 on 5 matching bases. V gave up 8 bases and J gave up 6 bases, with 19 bases separating them. This CDR3 is 14 amino acids long. CDR1 SGHVS and CDR2 FQNEAQ come from the germline V gene. The CDR3 coding sequence is TGTGCCAGCGGGTATTGGACATTGGACGCTGAAGCTTTCTTT. Its protein is CASGYWTLDAEAFF.

Here the CDR3 DNA reads TGTGCCAGCAGCCGTCCAGGGGCTGGGGGCTACACCTTC. This codes for CASSRPGAGGYTF. The chain has TRBV6-5 and TRBJ1-2; D is perhaps TRBD1 (6 bases). Trimming took off 6 bases at V and 8 bases at J, with 16 bases between the two ends. The CDR3 spans 13 residues. Germline CDR1 is MNHEY and CDR2 is SVGAGI.

About this clone itself: At one end the junction does not follow the germline gene, possibly because of a read error. The same CDR3 arises from other DNA sequences in this sample as well. The chain combines TRBV5-1 with TRBJ2-7; the D gene is possibly TRBD1 (6 bases). CDR3 length: 15 amino acids. Germline CDR1 is SGHRS and CDR2 is YFSETQ. CDR3 coding DNA: TGCGCCAGTAGCTGGAACAGGGCCCCTCTTTATGAGCAGTACTTC. It is translated as CASSWNRAPLYEQYF. Using reference TRBV5-1 and TRBJ2-7 for the parts outside the CDR3, the full variable domain is KAGVTQTPRYLIKTRGQQVTLSCSPISGHRSVSWYQQTPGQGLQFLFEYFSETQRNKGNFPGRFSGRQFSNSRSEMNVSTLELGDSALYLCASSWNRAPLYEQYFGPGTRLTVT.

The CDR3 nucleotides are TGTGCCAGCAAGATCCAGACAGGACCGTATAGCAATCAGCCCCAGCATTTT. Protein: CASKIQTGPYSNQPQHF. V gene TRBV21-1 combines with J gene TRBJ1-5; no check of the table's D call, TRBD1, against the DNA was made. TRBV21-1 is noted as a pseudogene. This CDR3 spans 17 amino acids.

The chain uses TRBV2 and TRBJ1-3; D possibly corresponds to TRBD1 (6 bases). Germline CDR1 reads SNHLY; CDR2 reads FYNNEI. This CDR3 region has 14 residues. The ends were cut back, 5 bases at V and 0 bases at J, with 8 bases in the middle. CDR3 nucleotides: TGTGCCAGCAGTCGACAGGACTCTGGAAACACCATATATTTT. Its translation: CASSRQDSGNTIYF.

The rearrangement uses TRBV5-1 and TRBJ2-1; 9 bases fit TRBD1. The CDR3 runs 17 residues. J gave up 5 bases and V 4 bases, and 13 bases lay outside the gene matches. Per germline, CDR1 SGHRS and CDR2 YFSETQ. The CDR3 reads CASSPLLPGQGNNEQFF. CDR3 DNA: TGCGCCAGCAGCCCTCTCTTACCGGGACAGGGTAACAATGAGCAGTTCTTC.

Only a few counts were recorded for this clone. The CDR3 reads CASSSQGMSTEAFF. The CDR3 region has the DNA TGTGCCAGCAGTTCTCAGGGGATGAGCACTGAAGCTTTCTTT. The J gene is TRBJ1-1, the V gene TRBV2; D is perhaps TRBD1 (6 bases). Germline values: CDR1 SNHLY, CDR2 FYNNEI. The V and J ends lost 5 bases and 4 bases respectively, with 14 bases between them. This CDR3 has 14 amino acids.